This is a list of T cell receptor beta chains from one sample in a study of blood T cells in healthy people across ages. TCRdb fed the 5' RACE reads into MiXCR, producing one record per CDR3 protein. This table holds hundreds of thousands of distinct CDR3 sequences, 58% found once. The sample consisted of blood. These receptors were collected from a man aged 55 to 70 in good health. CDR3s leave out the opening cysteine and the closing phenylalanine or tryptophan.

V gene	CDR3 protein
TRBV12-3/TRBV12-4	ASTLGDSRRTQY
TRBV15	ATSRVRGTEQF
TRBV12-3/TRBV12-4	ASSPSDRLF
TRBV20-1	SATGQGLSEKLF
TRBV12-3/TRBV12-4	ASSLAGPRTDTQY
TRBV12-3/TRBV12-4	ASSFGLPNSPLH
TRBV29-1	SATGENGYT
TRBV6-6	ASSYPESGGAYEQF
TRBV27	ASIAGTEAF
TRBV5-8	ASSRGLAGTAWY
TRBV25-1	ASSAQDRGRFEAF
TRBV11-2	ASSVGRWGETQY
TRBV11-2	ASSLGQQPNNEQF
TRBV29-1	SVESQSGYEQY
TRBV7-2	AGSRDRQETQY
TRBV7-9	ASSRGGQAEAF
TRBV6-1	ASSEKLPPDIQY
TRBV20-1	SARRVDIQY
TRBV4-3	ASTEDSPGAGTGELF
TRBV12-3/TRBV12-4	ASSFGGSGQPQH
TRBV20-1	SARGEQSYNEQF
TRBV4-2	ASSQGQGRGEQY
TRBV6-5	ASSSPGRRQETQY
TRBV5-4	ASSQDRDTEAF
TRBV7-2	ASSLTGLAGADNEQF
TRBV28	ASSHPVAGTYNEQY
TRBV6-5	ASSYSGQGYEQY
TRBV5-1	ASSLAGQDTDTQY
TRBV10-1	ASSDPSQSYNEQF
TRBV6-5	ASNIGTATDTQY
TRBV2	ASSRQGLRGTQY
TRBV7-9	ASSPGLFTDTQY
TRBV20-1	SARNRGQNYGYT
TRBV9	ASSKTSGVEQY
TRBV2	ASSEGQRKLF
TRBV24-1	ATSDPGRGGYGYT
TRBV10-3	AISVDTGARRANVPT
TRBV6-6	ASSRPQGAQF
TRBV20-1	SARAGANYEQY
TRBV7-9	ASSQDRGEQY
TRBV24-1	ATAGGGHTDTQY
TRBV6-1	ASSENRGLRETQY
TRBV9	ASSVGDGDTQY
TRBV20-1	SARDLPGGYEQY
TRBV5-1	ASSSGQGPIGNSEQF